The entry below gives a single TCR beta chain sequence along with its context. The data were taken from a study of blood T cell repertoires in COVID-19. Study context: Specimens from acute and convalescent COVID-19 originated in the United States, Italy and Spain. From T cells, B-cell-depleted T cells, or PBMCs came the material, which was cDNA or gDNA.

V dropped 3 bases and J dropped 5 bases, with 20 bases sitting between them. Germline assignment: CDR1 SGHRS and CDR2 YFSETQ. This CDR3 region has 16 residues. As handled by the study authors: It was from reference gene primer amplification that nucleated cell counts were estimated. Using immunoSEQ multiplex PCR, the repertoire was profiled, and TCRdb retains in-frame clones only, with some absent. For V, J and clone size, that table is used; D and trimming come from the DNA. The repertoire holds about 70,000 clones, roughly 77% seen once, with approximately 34% in the top ten. The chain links TRBV5-1 to TRBJ1-1; D gene uncertain. The TCR was taken from a woman aged 70-85 years with acute or convalescent COVID-19. The sequenced sample consisted of peripheral blood. CDR3 residues: CASSSLMGRAETEAFF. Here the CDR3 DNA reads TGCGCCAGCAGCTCTTTAATGGGGAGGGCTGAAACTGAAGCTTTCTTT. The full variable domain, in which reference TRBV5-1 and TRBJ1-1 provide the parts outside the CDR3, is KAGVTQTPRYLIKTRGQQVTLSCSPISGHRSVSWYQQTPGQGLQFLFEYFSETQRNKGNFPGRFSGRQFSNSRSEMNVSTLELGDSALYLCASSSLMGRAETEAFFGQGTRLTVV.